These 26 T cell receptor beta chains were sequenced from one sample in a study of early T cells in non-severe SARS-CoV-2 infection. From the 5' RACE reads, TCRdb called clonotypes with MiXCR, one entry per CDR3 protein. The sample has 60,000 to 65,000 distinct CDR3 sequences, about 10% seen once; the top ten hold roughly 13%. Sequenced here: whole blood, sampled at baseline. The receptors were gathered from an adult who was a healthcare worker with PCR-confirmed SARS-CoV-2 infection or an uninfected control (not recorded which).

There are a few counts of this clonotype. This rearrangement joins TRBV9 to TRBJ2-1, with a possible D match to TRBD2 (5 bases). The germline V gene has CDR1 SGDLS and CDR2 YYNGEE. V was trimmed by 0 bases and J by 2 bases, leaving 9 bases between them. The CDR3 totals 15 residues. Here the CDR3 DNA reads TGTGCCAGCAGCGTAGACCCGGGGACCTACAATGAGCAGTTCTTC. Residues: CASSVDPGTYNEQFF.

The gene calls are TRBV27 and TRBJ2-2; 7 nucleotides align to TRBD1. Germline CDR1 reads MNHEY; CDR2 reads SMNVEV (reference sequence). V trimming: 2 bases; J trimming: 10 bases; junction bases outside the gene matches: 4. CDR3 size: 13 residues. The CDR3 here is CASSLAGGVELFF. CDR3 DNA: TGTGCCAGCAGTTTAGCAGGGGGAGTGGAGCTGTTTTTT.

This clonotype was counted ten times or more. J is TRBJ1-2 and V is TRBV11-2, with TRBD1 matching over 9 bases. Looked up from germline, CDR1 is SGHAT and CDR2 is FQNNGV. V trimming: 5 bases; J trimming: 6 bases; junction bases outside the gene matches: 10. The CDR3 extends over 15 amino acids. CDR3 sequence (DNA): TGTGCCAGCAGCGGGACAGGGAAATTGGTTAATGGCTACACCTTC. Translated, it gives CASSGTGKLVNGYTF. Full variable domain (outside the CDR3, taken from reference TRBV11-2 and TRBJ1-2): EAGVAQSPRYKIIEKRQSVAFWCNPISGHATLYWYQQILGQGPKLLIQFQNNGVVDDSQLPKDRFSAERLKGVDSTLKIQPAKLEDSAVYLCASSGTGKLVNGYTFGSGTRLTVV.

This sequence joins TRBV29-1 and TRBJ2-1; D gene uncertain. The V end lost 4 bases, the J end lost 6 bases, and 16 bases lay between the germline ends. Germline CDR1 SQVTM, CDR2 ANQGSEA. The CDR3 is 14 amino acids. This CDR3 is CSVVAAFLGNEQFF. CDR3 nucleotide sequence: TGCAGCGTTGTAGCAGCCTTCTTGGGCAATGAGCAGTTCTTC.

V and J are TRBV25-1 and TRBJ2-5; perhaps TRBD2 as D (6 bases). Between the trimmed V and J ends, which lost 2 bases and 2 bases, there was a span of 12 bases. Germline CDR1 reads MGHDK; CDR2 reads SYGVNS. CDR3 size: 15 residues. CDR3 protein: CASSELGGDQETQYF. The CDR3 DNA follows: TGTGCCAGCAGTGAACTAGGCGGGGATCAAGAGACCCAGTACTTC.

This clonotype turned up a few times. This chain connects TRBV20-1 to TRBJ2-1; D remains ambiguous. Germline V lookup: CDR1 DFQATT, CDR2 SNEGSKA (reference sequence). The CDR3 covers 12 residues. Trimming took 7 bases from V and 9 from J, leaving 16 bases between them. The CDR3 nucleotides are TGCAGTGTCGGCGCCCCGAACGGTGAGCAGTTCTTC. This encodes CSVGAPNGEQFF.

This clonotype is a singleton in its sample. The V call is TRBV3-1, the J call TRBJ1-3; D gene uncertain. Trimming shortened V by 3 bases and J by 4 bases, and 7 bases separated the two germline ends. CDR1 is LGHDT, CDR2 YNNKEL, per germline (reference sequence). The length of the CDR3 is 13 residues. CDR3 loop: CASSHQQGNTIYF. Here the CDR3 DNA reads TGTGCCAGCAGCCATCAACAGGGAAACACCATATATTTT.

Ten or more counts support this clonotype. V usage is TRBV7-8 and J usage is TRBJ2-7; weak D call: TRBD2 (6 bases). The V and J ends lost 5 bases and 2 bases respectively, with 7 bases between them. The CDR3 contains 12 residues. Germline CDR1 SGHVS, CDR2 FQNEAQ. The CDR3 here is CASSREPYEQYF. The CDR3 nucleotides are TGTGCCAGCAGCCGGGAGCCCTACGAGCAGTACTTC. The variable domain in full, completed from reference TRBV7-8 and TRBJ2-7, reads GAGVSQSPRYKVAKRGQDVALRCDPISGHVSLFWYQQALGQGPEFLTYFQNEAQLDKSGLPSDRFFAERPEGSVSTLKIQRTQQEDSAVYLCASSREPYEQYFGPGTRLTVT.

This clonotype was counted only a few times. The CDR3 sequence is CASSVDLWSSYNEQFF. CDR3 DNA sequence: TGCGCCAGCAGCGTGGACCTCTGGAGTTCCTACAATGAGCAGTTCTTC. The chain links TRBV5-1 to TRBJ2-1; D remains ambiguous. Germline CDR1 reads SGHRS; CDR2 reads YFSETQ. Trimming left V 4 bases short and J 1 base short, with 15 bases between. This CDR3 has 16 residues.

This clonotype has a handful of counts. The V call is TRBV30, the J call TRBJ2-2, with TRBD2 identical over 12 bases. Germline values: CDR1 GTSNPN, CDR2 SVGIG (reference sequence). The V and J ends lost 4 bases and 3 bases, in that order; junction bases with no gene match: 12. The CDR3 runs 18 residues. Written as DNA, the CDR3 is TGTGCCTGGACCCATATGGGAGGGACTAGCGGGTACACCGGGGAGCTGTTTTTT. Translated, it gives CAWTHMGGTSGYTGELFF.

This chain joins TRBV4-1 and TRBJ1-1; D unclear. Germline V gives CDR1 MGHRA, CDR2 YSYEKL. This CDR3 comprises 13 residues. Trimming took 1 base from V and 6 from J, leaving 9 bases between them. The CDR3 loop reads CASSQVLRAEAFF. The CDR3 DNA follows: TGCGCCAGCAGCCAAGTGTTGAGGGCTGAAGCTTTCTTT.

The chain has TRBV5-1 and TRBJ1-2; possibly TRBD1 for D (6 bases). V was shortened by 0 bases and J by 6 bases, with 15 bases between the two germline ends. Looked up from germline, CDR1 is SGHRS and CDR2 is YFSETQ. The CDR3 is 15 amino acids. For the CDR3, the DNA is TGCGCCAGCAGCTTGGCCGAAGACAGGACGAATGGCTACACCTTC. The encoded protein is CASSLAEDRTNGYTF.

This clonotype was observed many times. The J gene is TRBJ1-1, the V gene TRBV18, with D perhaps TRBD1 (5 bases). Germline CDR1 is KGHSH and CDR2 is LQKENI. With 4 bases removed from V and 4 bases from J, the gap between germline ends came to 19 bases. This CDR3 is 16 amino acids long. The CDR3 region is CASSRLIMVGGTEAFF. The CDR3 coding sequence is TGTGCCAGCTCACGGCTAATTATGGTCGGGGGCACTGAAGCTTTCTTT.

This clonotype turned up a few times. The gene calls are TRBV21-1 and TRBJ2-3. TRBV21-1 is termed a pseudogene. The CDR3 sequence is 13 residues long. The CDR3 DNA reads TGTGCCAGCAGCAAAGTCCCCACAGATACGCAGTATTTT. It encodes CASSKVPTDTQYF.

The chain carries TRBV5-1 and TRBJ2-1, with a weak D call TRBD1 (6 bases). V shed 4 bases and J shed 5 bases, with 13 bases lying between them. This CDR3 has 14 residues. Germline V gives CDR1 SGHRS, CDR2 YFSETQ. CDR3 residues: CASSPWDNNNEQFF. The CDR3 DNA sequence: TGCGCCAGCAGCCCGTGGGACAATAACAATGAGCAGTTCTTC.

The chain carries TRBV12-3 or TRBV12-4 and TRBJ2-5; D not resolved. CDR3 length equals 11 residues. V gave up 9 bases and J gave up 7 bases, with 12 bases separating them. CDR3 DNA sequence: TGTGCCAGTTCAAGAAAGGGGACCCAGTACTTC. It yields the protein CASSRKGTQYF.

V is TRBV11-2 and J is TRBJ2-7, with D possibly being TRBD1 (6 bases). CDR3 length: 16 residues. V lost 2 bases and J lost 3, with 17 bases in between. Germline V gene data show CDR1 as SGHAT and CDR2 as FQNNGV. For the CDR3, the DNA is TGTGCCAGCAGCTTACATTCCGGTGAACAGGGCTACGAGCAGTACTTC. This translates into CASSLHSGEQGYEQYF.

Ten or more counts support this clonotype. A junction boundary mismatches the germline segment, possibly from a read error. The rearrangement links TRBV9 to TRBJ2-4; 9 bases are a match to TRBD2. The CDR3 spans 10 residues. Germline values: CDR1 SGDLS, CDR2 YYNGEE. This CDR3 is CASTHGLACF. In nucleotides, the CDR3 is TGTGCCAGCACTCATGGACTAGCGTGCTTC.

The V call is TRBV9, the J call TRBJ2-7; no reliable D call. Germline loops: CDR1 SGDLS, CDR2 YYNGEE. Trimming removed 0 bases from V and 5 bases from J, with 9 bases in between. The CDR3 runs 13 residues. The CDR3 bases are TGTGCCAGCAGCGTAGTACCCTCTAACGAGCAGTACTTC. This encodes CASSVVPSNEQYF.

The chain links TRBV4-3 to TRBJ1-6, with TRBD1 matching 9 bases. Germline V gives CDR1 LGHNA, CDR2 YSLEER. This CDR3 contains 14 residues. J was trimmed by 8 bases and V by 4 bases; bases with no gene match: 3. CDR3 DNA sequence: TGCGCCAGCAGCCCGGGACAGGGAGATTCACCCCTCCACTTT. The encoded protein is CASSPGQGDSPLHF.

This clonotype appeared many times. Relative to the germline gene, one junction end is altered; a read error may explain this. The CDR3 spells CASSSFSGSSEQFF. In DNA form, the CDR3 reads TGTGCTAGCAGCTCCTTCAGCGGGAGTAGTGAGCAGTTCTTC. The chain uses TRBV7-7 and TRBJ2-1, with 8 positions matching TRBD2. In germline, CDR1 is SSHAT, CDR2 FNYEAQ (reference sequence). This CDR3 has 14 amino acids.

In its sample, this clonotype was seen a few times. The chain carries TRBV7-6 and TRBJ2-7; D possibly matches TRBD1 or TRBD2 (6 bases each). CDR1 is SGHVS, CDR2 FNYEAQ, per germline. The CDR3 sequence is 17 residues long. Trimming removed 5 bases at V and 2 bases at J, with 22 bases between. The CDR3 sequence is CASSPVISGDTPYEQYF. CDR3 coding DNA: TGTGCCAGCAGCCCCGTCATATCGGGGGACACTCCCTACGAGCAGTACTTC.

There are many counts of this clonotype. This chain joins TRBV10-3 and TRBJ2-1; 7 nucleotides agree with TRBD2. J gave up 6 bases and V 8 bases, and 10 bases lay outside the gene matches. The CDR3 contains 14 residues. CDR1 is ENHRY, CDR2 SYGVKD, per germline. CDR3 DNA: TGTGCCATCGGTTTCCAGCGGGATAGCAATGAGCAGTTCTTC. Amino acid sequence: CAIGFQRDSNEQFF.

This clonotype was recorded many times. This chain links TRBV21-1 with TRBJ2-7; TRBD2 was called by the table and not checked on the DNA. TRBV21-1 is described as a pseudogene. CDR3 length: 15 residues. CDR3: CASSTTSGKPYEQYF. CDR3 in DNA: TGTGCCAGCAGCACGACTAGCGGAAAACCCTACGAGCAGTACTTC.

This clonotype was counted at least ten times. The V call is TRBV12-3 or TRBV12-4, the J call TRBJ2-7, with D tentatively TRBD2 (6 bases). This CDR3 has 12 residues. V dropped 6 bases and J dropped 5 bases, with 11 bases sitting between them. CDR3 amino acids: CASRLGSDEQYF. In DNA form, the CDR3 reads TGTGCCAGCAGACTCGGGAGTGACGAGCAGTACTTC.

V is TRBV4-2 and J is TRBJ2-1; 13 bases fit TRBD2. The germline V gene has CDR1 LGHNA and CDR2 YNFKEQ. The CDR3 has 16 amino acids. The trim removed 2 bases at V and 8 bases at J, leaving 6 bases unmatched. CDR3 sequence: CASSQPGLAGRDEQFF. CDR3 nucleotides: TGTGCCAGCAGCCAACCGGGACTAGCGGGAAGGGATGAGCAGTTCTTC.